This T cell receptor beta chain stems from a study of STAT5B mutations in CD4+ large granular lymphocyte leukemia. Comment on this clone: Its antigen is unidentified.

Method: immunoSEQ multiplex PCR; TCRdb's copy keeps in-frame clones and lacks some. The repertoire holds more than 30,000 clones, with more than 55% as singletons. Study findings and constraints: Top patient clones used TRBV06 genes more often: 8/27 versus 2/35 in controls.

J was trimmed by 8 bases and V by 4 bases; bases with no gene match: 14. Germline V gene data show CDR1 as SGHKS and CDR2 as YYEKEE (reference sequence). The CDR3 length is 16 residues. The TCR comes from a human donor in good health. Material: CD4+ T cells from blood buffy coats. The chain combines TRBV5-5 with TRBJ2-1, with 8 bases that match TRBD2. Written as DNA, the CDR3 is TGTGCCAGCAGCGGGCCGGGGGTAGCGGGGAGGGATGAGCAGTTCTTC. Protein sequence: CASSGPGVAGRDEQFF. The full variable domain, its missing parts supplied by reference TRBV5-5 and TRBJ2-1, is DAGVTQSPTHLIKTRGQQVTLRCSPISGHKSVSWYQQVLGQGPQFIFQYYEKEERGRGNFPDRFSARQFPNYSSELNVNALLLGDSALYLCASSGPGVAGRDEQFFGPGTRLTVL.